This note documents a single T cell receptor (beta chain) sequence. Its cognate antigen is unknown. J lost 7 bases, V lost 5 bases, and 18 bases had no gene match. The CDR3 is 18 amino acids. Germline CDR1 is MGHDK and CDR2 is SYGVNS. Amplification used 60 Vbeta primers and 13 Jbeta primers. Here immunoSEQ multiplex PCR was the method, and the copy in TCRdb shows in-frame clones only, minus some. The data hold about 120,000 clones, with 75% observed a single time. The sample originates from a study of cytomegalovirus exposure and HLA in healthy donors. General study results and limits: With DRB1 most and HLA-C fewest, TCR association rates differed between HLA loci in a later analysis. Data from an earlier analysis indicated that most TCR beta V segments were productive either about 87% or about 30% of the time. Later analysis indicated greater clonal expansion among HLA-associated TCR beta chains than among equally common other chains.

Sequenced material: PBMCs. The chain carries TRBV25-1 and TRBJ2-1; 9 bases agree with TRBD2. The source is a woman in her fifties or sixties in good health and CMV-seronegative. This chain's CDR3 is CASSKSGVAGARGNEQFF. Here the CDR3 DNA reads TGTGCCAGCAGTAAGTCTGGGGTAGCGGGAGCCCGTGGGAATGAGCAGTTCTTC. Full variable domain (outside the CDR3, taken from reference TRBV25-1 and TRBJ2-1): EADIYQTPRYLVIGTGKKITLECSQTMGHDKMYWYQQDPGMELHLIHYSYGVNSTEKGDLSSESTVSRIRTEHFPLTLESARPSHTSQYLCASSKSGVAGARGNEQFFGPGTRLTVL.